This T cell receptor (beta chain) was sequenced during a study of blood T cell repertoires in COVID-19. In the study overall: Both acute and convalescent COVID-19 samples were obtained from the United States, Italy and Spain. Sources were T cells, B-cell-depleted T cells, or PBMCs; the material itself was cDNA or gDNA.

V was cut by 1 base and J by 5 bases, with 17 bases left in between. Germline lookup yields CDR1 KGHSH and CDR2 LQKENI. The CDR3 spans 17 residues. How the authors handled the data: How many nucleated cells were present was estimated from reference gene primer amplification. Using immunoSEQ multiplex PCR, the repertoire was profiled, and TCRdb retains in-frame clones only, with some absent. That table is the source of V, J and clone size, and D and trimming were worked out from the DNA. Of 150,000 to 200,000 clones in the sample, approximately 80% were seen once. This clonotype originated in a woman aged 45-65 years with active or convalescent COVID-19. Sequencing was carried out using peripheral blood. The chain carries TRBV18 and TRBJ2-2; weak D call: TRBD2 (6 bases). CDR3 coding DNA: TGTGCCAGCTCACCACTTTTGGCGGGAATGAGGACCGGGGAGCTGTTTTTT. Protein sequence: CASSPLLAGMRTGELFF.